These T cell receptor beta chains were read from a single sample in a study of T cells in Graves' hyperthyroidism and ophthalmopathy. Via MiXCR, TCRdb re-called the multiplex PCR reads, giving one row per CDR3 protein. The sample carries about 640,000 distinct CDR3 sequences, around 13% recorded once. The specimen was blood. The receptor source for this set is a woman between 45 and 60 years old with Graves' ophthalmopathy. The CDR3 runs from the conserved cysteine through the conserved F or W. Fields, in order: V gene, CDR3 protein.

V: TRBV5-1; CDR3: CASSLESTSDEQYF
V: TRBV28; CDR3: CASSLVAALAKNIQYF
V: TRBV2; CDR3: CASSELTGGETQYF
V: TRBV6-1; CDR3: CASHRGQGFMNTEAFF
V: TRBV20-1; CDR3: CSGGPDNYGYTF
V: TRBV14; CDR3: CASSQEWNTEAFF
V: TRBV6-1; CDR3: CAAGQITTNEKLFF
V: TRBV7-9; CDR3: CASSLVYYEQFF
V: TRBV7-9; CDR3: CASSSTGTISQETQYF
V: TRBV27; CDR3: CASSLLGYRQQRGLYEQYF
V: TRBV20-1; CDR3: CSARGAGGADTQYF
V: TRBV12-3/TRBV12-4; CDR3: CASSPDPEAKNTEAFF
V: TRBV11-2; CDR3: CASSLDGGLVGEQFF
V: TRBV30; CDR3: CAWSRDEQFF
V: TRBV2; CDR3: CASRKGQYEQFF
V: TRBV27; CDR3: CASSLQYTGELFF
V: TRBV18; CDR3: CASSPRQGEDGANVLTF
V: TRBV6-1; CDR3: CASSELRGAAYEQYF
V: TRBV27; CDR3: CASSPRRGSYEQYF
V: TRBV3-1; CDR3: CASSQPRTVPFF
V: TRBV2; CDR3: CASSEVGGLAWQETQYF
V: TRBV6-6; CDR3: CASSYSFTDTQYF
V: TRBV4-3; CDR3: CASSQLLKEKLFF
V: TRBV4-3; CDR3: CASSRDRAPNTGELFF
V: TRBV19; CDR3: CASYDSYYEQYF
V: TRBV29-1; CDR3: CSVQGLAGGSGGELFF
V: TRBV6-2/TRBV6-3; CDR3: CASKVGQGAIDEQYF
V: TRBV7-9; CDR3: CASSGISSTDTQYF
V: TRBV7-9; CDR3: CASSFRDPVADTQYF
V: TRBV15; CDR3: CATSWRPPGEEKLFF
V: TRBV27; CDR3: CASSPSGRLNEQFF
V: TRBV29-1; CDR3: CSVGDRINIQYF
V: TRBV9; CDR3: CASSGSGVTDTQYF
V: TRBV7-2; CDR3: CASSLVWTGPGYTF
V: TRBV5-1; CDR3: CASSIGPANTEAFF
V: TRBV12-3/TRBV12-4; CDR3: CASSFQREWRDTQYF
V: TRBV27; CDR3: CASSSSFRGNTEAFF
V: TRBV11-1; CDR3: CASSHRDRAVYGYTF
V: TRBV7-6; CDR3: CASSLASGARGVGEQYF
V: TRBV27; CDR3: CASSLGATDTQYF
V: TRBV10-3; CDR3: CAISERETLSYEQYF
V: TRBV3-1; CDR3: CASSQGTGKNTEAFF
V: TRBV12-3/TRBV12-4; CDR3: CASSNPDYEQYF
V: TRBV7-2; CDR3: CASSLPTRAYEQYF
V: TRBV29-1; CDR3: CSVTTGSNQPQHF
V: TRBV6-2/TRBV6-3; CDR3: CASSYSTPISLNF
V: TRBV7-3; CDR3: CASSLEAGRFNEQFF
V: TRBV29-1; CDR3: CSVDSGMETQYF
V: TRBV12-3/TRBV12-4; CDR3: CASSASGTQTINEQYF
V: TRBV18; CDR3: CASSHETGNTIYF
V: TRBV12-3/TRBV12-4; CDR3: CASRRVGRLLAFF
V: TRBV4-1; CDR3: CASSQVSGSDTEAFF
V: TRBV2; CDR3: CASSGRNRDLANTGELFF
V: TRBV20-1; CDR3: CSATTLRDYGYTF
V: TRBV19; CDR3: CASSVYRDSGYQPQHF
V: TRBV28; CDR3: CASSVPGPSSGELFF
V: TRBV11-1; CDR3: CASSLSHPHSPDTQYF
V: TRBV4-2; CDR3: CASSQEGTDVSQPQHF